The rows below give T cell receptor beta chains drawn from one sample of a study of T cell changes during pregnancy in multiple sclerosis. TCRdb's table, derived via immunoSEQ multiplex PCR, lists solely in-frame clones and lacks some. In the table there are about 64,000 clones, more than 90% of which are singletons. This specimen was peripheral blood, taken in the second trimester of pregnancy. All receptors derive from a female donor with multiple sclerosis, enrolled in a pregnancy study. CDR3s include the opening cysteine and the closing phenylalanine or tryptophan. A D gene is named only where the DNA matches it firmly. Only part of the rows carry a size: once, few, many, or a class if the clone is expanded.

CDR3aa: CASSPGQGNNEQFF
CDR3nt: TGTGCCAGCAGCCCTGGACAGGGGAACAATGAGCAGTTCTTC
d_gene: TRBD1
j_gene: TRBJ2-1
abundance: -
v_gene: TRBV27

CDR3aa: CASSRLTGEGGTIYF
CDR3nt: TGCGCCAGCAGTCGCCTGACAGGTGAGGGTGGCACCATATATTTT
d_gene: -
j_gene: TRBJ1-3
abundance: -
v_gene: TRBV4-1

CDR3aa: CASSLSGGWNTGELFF
CDR3nt: TGTGCCAGCAGTTTATCCGGCGGGTGGAACACCGGGGAGCTGTTTTTT
d_gene: -
j_gene: TRBJ2-2
abundance: -
v_gene: TRBV27

CDR3aa: CASSLDRGGRGYNEQFF
CDR3nt: TGTGCCAGCAGCTTAGATCGCGGCGGGAGGGGCTACAATGAGCAGTTCTTC
d_gene: TRBD2
j_gene: TRBJ2-1
abundance: -
v_gene: TRBV11-2

CDR3aa: CAGTYRGGYTF
CDR3nt: TGTGCCGGCACCTACAGGGGAGGCTACACCTTC
d_gene: TRBD1
j_gene: TRBJ1-2
abundance: -
v_gene: TRBV2

CDR3aa: CAWSHRVGLDYEQYF
CDR3nt: TGTGCCTGGAGTCACCGAGTCGGACTAGACTACGAGCAGTACTTC
d_gene: TRBD2
j_gene: TRBJ2-7
abundance: -
v_gene: TRBV30

CDR3aa: CASNQGTEAFF
CDR3nt: TGTGCCAGCAATCAGGGGACTGAAGCTTTCTTT
d_gene: -
j_gene: TRBJ1-1
abundance: -
v_gene: TRBV6-5

CDR3aa: CASSYSGRERYNEQFF
CDR3nt: TGTGCCAGCAGTTACTCCGGTCGAGAGAGATACAATGAGCAGTTCTTC
d_gene: -
j_gene: TRBJ2-1
abundance: -
v_gene: TRBV6-6

CDR3aa: CASSPKTSGSEQFF
CDR3nt: TGTGCCAGCTCACCAAAGACTAGCGGGAGTGAGCAGTTCTTC
d_gene: TRBD2
j_gene: TRBJ2-1
abundance: medium-sized
v_gene: TRBV18

CDR3aa: CASSAGLTTDTQYF
CDR3nt: TGTGCCAGCAGTGCGGGACTAACCACAGATACGCAGTATTTT
d_gene: TRBD2
j_gene: TRBJ2-3
abundance: -
v_gene: TRBV6-4

CDR3aa: CASSLDYSGNEQFF
CDR3nt: TGTGCCAGCAGCTTAGACTACTCGGGGAATGAGCAGTTCTTC
d_gene: -
j_gene: TRBJ2-1
abundance: once
v_gene: TRBV7-2

CDR3aa: CASSVVAGNTGELFF
CDR3nt: TGTGCCAGCAGCGTAGTAGCGGGGAACACCGGGGAGCTGTTTTTT
d_gene: TRBD2
j_gene: TRBJ2-2
abundance: -
v_gene: TRBV9

CDR3aa: CASSPDRTVGYTF
CDR3nt: TGTGCCAGCAGCCCCGACAGGACCGTTGGCTACACCTTC
d_gene: -
j_gene: TRBJ1-2
abundance: -
v_gene: TRBV7-2

CDR3aa: CASSSGRTGAGEQYF
CDR3nt: TGCGCCAGCAGCTCGGGCCGAACAGGGGCGGGCGAGCAGTACTTC
d_gene: TRBD1
j_gene: TRBJ2-7
abundance: -
v_gene: TRBV5-1

CDR3aa: CSASGGDEQYF
CDR3nt: TGCAGTGCTAGTGGCGGAGACGAGCAGTACTTC
d_gene: -
j_gene: TRBJ2-7
abundance: -
v_gene: TRBV20-1

CDR3aa: CASSLVAGAMNTEAFF
CDR3nt: TGCGCCAGCAGCTTGGTGGCAGGGGCGATGAACACTGAAGCTTTCTTT
d_gene: -
j_gene: TRBJ1-1
abundance: medium-sized
v_gene: TRBV5-1

CDR3aa: CASSMIRTSRNEQFF
CDR3nt: TGTGCCAGTAGTATGATCCGGACTAGTCGGAATGAGCAGTTCTTC
d_gene: TRBD2
j_gene: TRBJ2-1
abundance: -
v_gene: TRBV19

CDR3aa: CASSLVAGNEQFF
CDR3nt: TGTGCCAGCAGCTTAGTCGCCGGGAATGAGCAGTTCTTC
d_gene: -
j_gene: TRBJ2-1
abundance: -
v_gene: TRBV7-9

CDR3aa: CASRGGAGELFF
CDR3nt: TGTGCCAGCAGGGGGGGAGCCGGGGAGCTGTTTTTT
d_gene: -
j_gene: TRBJ2-2
abundance: -
v_gene: TRBV6-5

CDR3aa: CASSLLGEGPQHF
CDR3nt: TGCGCCAGCAGCCTCTTAGGTGAGGGTCCCCAGCATTTT
d_gene: -
j_gene: TRBJ1-5
abundance: -
v_gene: TRBV5-1

CDR3aa: CASSYAGGPSQGQFF
CDR3nt: TGTGCCAGCAGTTACGCGGGAGGGCCCTCTCAGGGGCAGTTCTTC
d_gene: TRBD2
j_gene: TRBJ2-1
abundance: -
v_gene: TRBV6-6

CDR3aa: CASRQLRGRGRNEQFF
CDR3nt: TGTGCCAGCAGACAACTACGGGGGAGGGGTAGGAATGAGCAGTTCTTC
d_gene: TRBD2
j_gene: TRBJ2-1
abundance: -
v_gene: TRBV11-2

CDR3aa: CASSVDGSGANVLTF
CDR3nt: TGTGCCAGCAGCGTAGATGGCTCCGGGGCCAACGTCCTGACTTTC
d_gene: -
j_gene: TRBJ2-6
abundance: -
v_gene: TRBV9

CDR3aa: CASSSYTSLLETQYF
CDR3nt: TGTGCCAGCAGCTCCTATACTAGTTTGCTAGAGACCCAGTACTTC
d_gene: -
j_gene: TRBJ2-5
abundance: -
v_gene: TRBV11-2

CDR3aa: CASSSITDSYSNQPQHF
CDR3nt: TGTGCCAGCAGCTCAATAACGGACAGCTATAGCAATCAGCCCCAGCATTTT
d_gene: -
j_gene: TRBJ1-5
abundance: -
v_gene: TRBV7-2

CDR3aa: CATSRGPGSDKNIQYF
CDR3nt: TGTGCCACCAGCAGAGGTCCAGGGTCGGACAAAAACATTCAGTACTTC
d_gene: -
j_gene: TRBJ2-4
abundance: -
v_gene: TRBV15

CDR3aa: CASSLPLTGARTDTQYF
CDR3nt: TGTGCCAGCAGTTTACCATTGACAGGGGCCCGCACAGATACGCAGTATTTT
d_gene: TRBD1
j_gene: TRBJ2-3
abundance: -
v_gene: TRBV28

CDR3aa: CASSQEQGGGNTIYF
CDR3nt: TGCGCCAGCAGCCAAGAACAGGGGGGTGGAAACACCATATATTTT
d_gene: TRBD1
j_gene: TRBJ1-3
abundance: -
v_gene: TRBV4-3

CDR3aa: CASSPTFRDRDQETQYF
CDR3nt: TGTGCCAGCAGTCCAACCTTCCGGGACAGGGACCAAGAGACCCAGTACTTC
d_gene: TRBD1
j_gene: TRBJ2-5
abundance: -
v_gene: TRBV27

CDR3aa: CSVGQANTEAFF
CDR3nt: TGCAGCGTTGGACAGGCTAACACTGAAGCTTTCTTT
d_gene: -
j_gene: TRBJ1-1
abundance: -
v_gene: TRBV29-1

CDR3aa: CASSVPLTQDFTYEQYF
CDR3nt: TGTGCCAGCAGTGTACCCCTCACTCAAGATTTCACCTACGAGCAGTACTTC
d_gene: -
j_gene: TRBJ2-7
abundance: -
v_gene: TRBV2

CDR3aa: CASSPGGGETEAFF
CDR3nt: TGTGCCAGCTCACCCGGGGGGGGTGAGACTGAAGCTTTCTTT
d_gene: -
j_gene: TRBJ1-1
abundance: few
v_gene: TRBV18

CDR3aa: CASSLEAGANTEAFF
CDR3nt: TGCGCCAGCAGCTTGGAAGCGGGGGCAAACACTGAAGCTTTCTTT
d_gene: -
j_gene: TRBJ1-1
abundance: -
v_gene: TRBV5-1

CDR3aa: CASSVRGGGELFF
CDR3nt: TGTGCCAGCAGCGTGAGGGGGGGTGGGGAGCTGTTTTTT
d_gene: -
j_gene: TRBJ2-2
abundance: -
v_gene: TRBV9

CDR3aa: CASSLLPSGTGSYNEQFF
CDR3nt: TGTGCCAGCAGCTTATTGCCTAGCGGGACAGGCTCCTACAATGAGCAGTTCTTC
d_gene: -
j_gene: TRBJ2-1
abundance: -
v_gene: TRBV7-3

CDR3aa: CASSRRDSEAFF
CDR3nt: TGCGCCAGCAGCCGACGGGACAGCGAAGCTTTCTTT
d_gene: TRBD1
j_gene: TRBJ1-1
abundance: -
v_gene: TRBV4-1

CDR3aa: CASSVQTGTRETQYF
CDR3nt: TGCGCCAGCAGCGTTCAAACAGGGACCCGGGAGACCCAGTACTTC
d_gene: -
j_gene: TRBJ2-5
abundance: -
v_gene: TRBV5-1

CDR3aa: CASSSLAGANNEQFF
CDR3nt: TGTGCCAGCAGCTCCCTAGCGGGAGCAAACAATGAGCAGTTCTTC
d_gene: TRBD2
j_gene: TRBJ2-1
abundance: -
v_gene: TRBV7-3

CDR3aa: CASSLARTAGTNYGYTF
CDR3nt: TGTGCCAGTTCCCTAGCCCGCACCGCCGGGACAAACTATGGCTACACCTTC
d_gene: -
j_gene: TRBJ1-2
abundance: -
v_gene: TRBV28

CDR3aa: CASSQSTEVVPNEQYF
CDR3nt: TGCGCCAGCAGTCAATCGACGGAGGTCGTCCCTAACGAGCAGTACTTC
d_gene: -
j_gene: TRBJ2-7
abundance: -
v_gene: TRBV23-1

CDR3aa: CASSDSSGSGELFF
CDR3nt: TGTGCCAGCAGTGACTCTAGCGGGAGCGGGGAGCTGTTTTTT
d_gene: TRBD2
j_gene: TRBJ2-2
abundance: -
v_gene: TRBV6-4

CDR3aa: CASRPGGYSGANVLTF
CDR3nt: TGTGCCAGTAGGCCAGGGGGTTACTCTGGGGCCAACGTCCTGACTTTC
d_gene: TRBD1
j_gene: TRBJ2-6
abundance: -
v_gene: TRBV19

CDR3aa: CASSLASPEYTGELFF
CDR3nt: TGTGCCAGCAGCTTAGCTTCTCCAGAATATACCGGGGAGCTGTTTTTT
d_gene: -
j_gene: TRBJ2-2
abundance: -
v_gene: TRBV7-6

CDR3aa: CAISGTNQIYEQYF
CDR3nt: TGTGCCATCAGTGGGACTAATCAAATCTACGAGCAGTACTTC
d_gene: -
j_gene: TRBJ2-7
abundance: -
v_gene: TRBV10-3

CDR3aa: CASQKQGQTYGYTF
CDR3nt: TGTGCCAGTCAGAAACAGGGGCAGACCTATGGCTACACCTTC
d_gene: TRBD1
j_gene: TRBJ1-2
abundance: -
v_gene: TRBV19

CDR3aa: CASSEGPRLAADTQYF
CDR3nt: TGCGCCAGCAGTGAGGGTCCCAGACTAGCGGCAGATACGCAGTATTTT
d_gene: TRBD2
j_gene: TRBJ2-3
abundance: -
v_gene: TRBV10-1

CDR3aa: CASSLDLANGLHEQYF
CDR3nt: TGTGCCAGCAGCTTGGATCTGGCAAATGGGCTCCACGAGCAGTACTTC
d_gene: -
j_gene: TRBJ2-7
abundance: -
v_gene: TRBV5-6

CDR3aa: CASSPDRGVRGYTF
CDR3nt: TGTGCCAGCTCGCCCGACAGGGGGGTGAGAGGCTACACCTTC
d_gene: TRBD1
j_gene: TRBJ1-2
abundance: -
v_gene: TRBV18

CDR3aa: CAWSWTGEGYTF
CDR3nt: TGTGCCTGGAGTTGGACAGGAGAGGGCTACACCTTC
d_gene: TRBD1
j_gene: TRBJ1-2
abundance: -
v_gene: TRBV30

CDR3aa: CASSLTGLTTDTQYF
CDR3nt: TGCGCCAGCAGCCTTACAGGGTTGACCACAGATACGCAGTATTTT
d_gene: -
j_gene: TRBJ2-3
abundance: -
v_gene: TRBV5-1

CDR3aa: CASSLAHYSYEQYF
CDR3nt: TGTGCCAGCAGCTTAGCACATTACTCCTACGAGCAGTACTTC
d_gene: -
j_gene: TRBJ2-7
abundance: -
v_gene: TRBV11-2

CDR3aa: CASSPLGGQLPSEQYF
CDR3nt: TGCGCCAGCAGCCCCCTCGGTGGACAGCTCCCGTCGGAGCAGTACTTC
d_gene: -
j_gene: TRBJ2-7
abundance: -
v_gene: TRBV5-1

CDR3aa: CASSSGLAGESPYEQYF
CDR3nt: TGTGCCAGCAGCTCGGGACTAGCGGGAGAGTCCCCCTACGAGCAGTACTTC
d_gene: TRBD2
j_gene: TRBJ2-7
abundance: -
v_gene: TRBV13

CDR3aa: CASSASGLAGGPETQYF
CDR3nt: TGTGCCAGTAGTGCTTCGGGACTAGCGGGAGGGCCGGAGACCCAGTACTTC
d_gene: TRBD2
j_gene: TRBJ2-5
abundance: -
v_gene: TRBV19

CDR3aa: CSVIRDRSYEQYF
CDR3nt: TGCAGCGTAATCCGGGACAGGTCCTACGAGCAGTACTTC
d_gene: TRBD1
j_gene: TRBJ2-7
abundance: -
v_gene: TRBV29-1

CDR3aa: CASSQAGSGANVLTF
CDR3nt: TGCGCCAGCAGCCAAGCAGGCTCTGGGGCCAACGTCCTGACTTTC
d_gene: -
j_gene: TRBJ2-6
abundance: -
v_gene: TRBV4-3